Below are 15 T cell receptor beta chains sequenced from a single sample in a study of regulatory T cells in long-lasting Graves disease. Arm-PCR of CDR3 regions with iRepertoire HTBI primers generated TCR beta libraries. MiXCR, applied by TCRdb to the multiplex PCR reads, yields one record per CDR3 protein. The sample yields 250,000 or so distinct CDR3 sequences, 20% seen once. The time point was: newly diagnosed GD, antithyroid drugs for less than 3 months. Scientists built the TCR library using RNA that was extracted from PBMCs. This specimen was peripheral blood mononuclear cells (PBMCs), taken at new diagnosis, from a patient treated with antithyroid drugs. All receptors come from a female donor with Graves disease.

In regard to this clonotype: Being one base from a much bigger clone, this may be a read error. This sequence joins TRBV20-1 and TRBJ1-5, with 7 bases lining up with TRBD1. The CDR3 sequence is 13 residues long. The V segment lost 2 bases and the J segment 6 bases; nucleotides outside the gene matches: 4. From germline, CDR1 is DFQATT and CDR2 SNEGSKA (reference sequence). The DNA for the CDR3 is TGCAGTGCTAGACAGGGGGTCGGTCAGCCCCAGCATTTT. Protein product: CSARQGVGQPQHF.

This sequence joins TRBV7-2 and TRBJ2-3; 14 bases map to TRBD2. V lost 6 bases and J lost 1; bases outside the gene matches: 9. CDR1 and CDR2 from the germline V gene are SGHTA and FQGNSA. There are 18 residues in the CDR3. CDR3 protein: CASRAGTSGSGGTDTQYF. The CDR3 coding sequence is TGTGCCAGCAGGGCCGGGACTAGCGGGAGTGGTGGCACAGATACGCAGTATTTT. Together with reference TRBV7-2 and TRBJ2-3, the CDR3 gives the full variable domain: GAGVSQSPSNKVTEKGKDVELRCDPISGHTALYWYRQSLGQGLEFLIYFQGNSAPDKSGLPSDRFSAERTGGSVSTLTIQRTQQEDSAVYLCASRAGTSGSGGTDTQYFGPGTRLTVL.

This chain connects TRBV2 to TRBJ1-2, with 11 nucleotides matching TRBD1. The length of the CDR3 is 14 residues. V dropped 6 bases and J dropped 7; count of bases not matched to a gene: 7. Germline CDR1 is SNHLY and CDR2 is FYNNEI. The CDR3 loop reads CASRAGTGGSGYTF. DNA of the CDR3: TGTGCCAGCAGAGCCGGGACAGGGGGAAGTGGCTACACCTTC.

This clonotype was seen at least ten times. J is TRBJ2-6 and V is TRBV2; D remains ambiguous. The germline V and J ends were trimmed by 3 bases and 0 bases, with 12 bases remaining between them. Germline-derived CDR1 and CDR2 are SNHLY and FYNNEI. There are 17 residues in the CDR3. CDR3 nucleotide sequence: TGTGCCAGCAGTGATGTAGTCAGGAGCTCTGGGGCCAACGTCCTGACTTTC. Encoded protein: CASSDVVRSSGANVLTF. Using reference TRBV2 and TRBJ2-6 for the parts outside the CDR3, the full variable domain is EPEVTQTPSHQVTQMGQEVILRCVPISNHLYFYWYRQILGQKVEFLVSFYNNEISEKSEIFDDQFSVERPDGSNFTLKIRSTKLEDSAMYFCASSDVVRSSGANVLTFGAGSRLTVL.

There are many counts of this clonotype. V is TRBV19 and J is TRBJ1-1; 8 positions agree with TRBD1. Trimming at V came to 4 bases and at J to 0 bases, leaving 4 bases not matched to a gene. CDR3 length: 15 residues. Germline CDR1 reads LNHDA; CDR2 reads SQIVND (reference sequence). CDR3 in amino acids: CASSRDRGMNTEAFF. The CDR3, as DNA: TGTGCCAGTAGTAGAGACAGGGGAATGAACACTGAAGCTTTCTTT.

This clonotype was detected many times. V usage is TRBV10-1 and J usage is TRBJ2-5; 10 bases agree with TRBD2. The CDR3 has 16 residues. The J segment lost 3 bases and the V segment lost 1 base, leaving 5 bases of the junction unmatched. Germline V gene lookup returns CDR1 WNHNN and CDR2 SYGVQD (reference sequence). The DNA of the CDR3 is TGCGCCAGCAGTGAGTTGGCTAGCGGGAGTAAAGAGACCCAGTACTTC. Encoded protein: CASSELASGSKETQYF.

This clonotype has at least ten counts. The gene calls are TRBV5-1 and TRBJ2-3; TRBD2 agrees at 8 bases. Per the germline V gene, CDR1 is SGHRS and CDR2 is YFSETQ. J gave up 1 base and V 4 bases, and 5 bases lay outside the gene matches. The CDR3 is 15 residues long. CDR3 DNA sequence: TGCGCCAGCAGCGGGCTGACTAGCGGCACAGATACGCAGTATTTT. It encodes CASSGLTSGTDTQYF.

Ten or more counts support this clonotype. The V call is TRBV4-1, the J call TRBJ1-4; weak D call: TRBD1 (5 bases). The germline gives CDR1 MGHRA, CDR2 YSYEKL. V lost 6 bases and J 2 bases, leaving 19 bases between the germline ends. The CDR3 contains 17 residues. CDR3 nucleotide sequence: TGCGCCAGCAGTCCGAGCGGGGCTTACTCCACTAATGAAAAACTGTTTTTT. It translates to CASSPSGAYSTNEKLFF.

This clonotype has a count of ten or more. The genes are TRBV18 and TRBJ1-1; 8 bases are shared with TRBD1. The CDR3 sequence is 15 residues long. Losses at the gene ends were 4 bases for V and 4 bases for J; bases not matched to a gene: 8. Germline CDR1 and CDR2: KGHSH and LQKENI. The CDR3 DNA follows: TGTGCCAGCTCACTTGCTGACAGGGGAAGCACTGAAGCTTTCTTT. Its protein product is CASSLADRGSTEAFF.

This clonotype was seen many times. The chain links TRBV18 to TRBJ1-1; D is undetermined. Deletions cut 1 base from V and 1 base from J, with 10 bases between. This CDR3 contains 15 residues. Looked up from germline, CDR1 is KGHSH and CDR2 is LQKENI. The CDR3: CASSPQGTGNTEAFF. CDR3 coding DNA: TGTGCCAGCTCACCACAGGGCACTGGGAACACTGAAGCTTTCTTT. Filled out from reference TRBV18 and TRBJ1-1, the complete variable domain reads NAGVMQNPRHLVRRRGQEARLRCSPMKGHSHVYWYRQLPEEGLKFMVYLQKENIIDESGMPKERFSAEFPKEGPSILRIQQVVRGDSAAYFCASSPQGTGNTEAFFGQGTRLTVV.

This clonotype came up many times. The rearrangement links TRBV5-1 to TRBJ1-2; D is perhaps TRBD1 (6 bases). The CDR3 covers 14 residues. Per the germline V gene, CDR1 is SGHRS and CDR2 is YFSETQ. V lost 5 bases and J lost 2, with 13 bases in between. The CDR3 DNA sequence: TGCGCCAGCAGTACGACCGGACAGAACTATGGCTACACCTTC. This encodes CASSTTGQNYGYTF.

This chain links TRBV7-6 with TRBJ2-2; D not resolved. Germline V gene lookup returns CDR1 SGHVS and CDR2 FNYEAQ. This CDR3 is built from 14 residues. The V gene lost 1 base and the J gene lost 4 bases, with 7 bases spanning the gap. The CDR3 region is CASSLEIGTGELFF. Here the CDR3 DNA reads TGTGCCAGCAGCTTAGAGATCGGCACCGGGGAGCTGTTTTTT.

This clonotype was seen ten or more times. The chain has TRBV20-1 and TRBJ1-2; 7 bases align to TRBD1. The germline CDR1 and CDR2 sequences are DFQATT and SNEGSKA (reference sequence). The ends lost 6 bases at V and 4 bases at J; junction bases unmatched: 8. This CDR3 comprises 13 residues. CDR3 region: CSAEWTGVYGYTF. The CDR3 DNA reads TGCAGTGCCGAATGGACAGGCGTCTATGGCTACACCTTC.

This clonotype was counted many times. The gene calls are TRBV28 and TRBJ2-2; unclear D gene. Germline CDR1 and CDR2: MDHEN and SYDVKM. This CDR3 is 13 amino acids long. The germline V and J ends were trimmed by 7 bases and 5 bases, with 11 bases remaining between them. The chain's CDR3 is CASIFTGTGELFF. As DNA, the CDR3 is TGTGCCAGCATCTTCACTGGGACCGGGGAGCTGTTTTTT. The full variable domain, completed using reference TRBV28 and TRBJ2-2, is DVKVTQSSRYLVKRTGEKVFLECVQDMDHENMFWYRQDPGLGLRLIYFSYDVKMKEKGDIPEGYSVSREKKERFSLILESASTNQTSMYLCASIFTGTGELFFGEGSRLTVL.

Only one count was recorded for this clonotype. The CDR3 is CASSPGTGWEAFF. DNA of the CDR3: TGCGCCAGCAGCCCTGGGACAGGGTGGGAAGCTTTCTTT. This sequence joins TRBV4-1 and TRBJ1-1; the match to TRBD1 covers 9 bases. This CDR3 spans 13 amino acids. Germline V gene data show CDR1 as MGHRA and CDR2 as YSYEKL. The V segment lost 4 bases and the J segment 8 bases; nucleotides outside the gene matches: 5.